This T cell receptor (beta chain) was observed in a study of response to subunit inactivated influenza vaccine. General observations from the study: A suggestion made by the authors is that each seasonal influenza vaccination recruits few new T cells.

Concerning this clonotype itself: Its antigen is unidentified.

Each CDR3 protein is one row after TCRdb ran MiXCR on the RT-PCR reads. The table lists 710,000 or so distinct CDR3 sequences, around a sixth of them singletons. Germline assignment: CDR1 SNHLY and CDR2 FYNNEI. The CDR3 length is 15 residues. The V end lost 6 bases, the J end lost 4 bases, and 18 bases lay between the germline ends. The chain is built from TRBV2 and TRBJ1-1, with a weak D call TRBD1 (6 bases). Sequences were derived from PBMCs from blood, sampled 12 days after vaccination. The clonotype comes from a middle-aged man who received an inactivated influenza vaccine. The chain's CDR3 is CASRPTSRGATEAFF. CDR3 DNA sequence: TGTGCCAGCAGGCCCACATCCCGGGGGGCCACTGAAGCTTTCTTT.